There are a few counts of the clone carrying this TCR beta chain. This entry belongs to a study of identical twins. Template switching created a universal primer site, and the cDNA included unique molecular identifiers. TCRdb passed the 5' RACE reads through MiXCR, listing each CDR3 protein once. The sample holds hundreds of thousands of distinct CDR3 sequences, around 12% seen once. CDR3 length: 14 amino acids. J gave up 1 base and V 5 bases, and 5 bases lay outside the gene matches. The germline V gene encodes CDR1 SGHDT and CDR2 YYEEEE. Healthy Caucasians supplied all donations. These data are also associated with another study on yellow fever vaccine responses in identical twins.

The TCR comes from a woman aged 18-29 years in good health. Sequenced sample: PBMCs. V is TRBV5-6 and J is TRBJ1-1; 7 bases agree with TRBD1. The CDR3 DNA is TGTGCCAGCAGGCTCCGGGACAGGAACACTGAAGCTTTCTTT. This gives the protein CASRLRDRNTEAFF.